This T cell receptor (beta chain) came from a study of cytomegalovirus exposure and HLA in healthy donors. The primer mix had 60 Vbeta and 13 Jbeta primers. The protocol was immunoSEQ multiplex PCR, while the TCRdb copy is restricted to in-frame clones and leaves out a portion. This sample yields some 140,000 clones, of which over 60% are seen a single time; roughly 3% belongs to the top ten. The CDR3 loop spans 13 amino acids. Germline V gene lookup returns CDR1 GTSNPN and CDR2 SVGIG (reference sequence). Trimming removed 0 bases from V and 3 bases from J; junction bases left unmatched: 1. The receptor was isolated from a middle-aged man in good health and CMV-seronegative. The V and J genes are TRBV30 and TRBJ2-7; 8 positions match TRBD2. The source material was PBMCs. The CDR3 DNA reads as TGTGCCTGGAGTGTAGCGGGAGACTACGAGCAGTACTTC. Encoded protein: CAWSVAGDYEQYF.